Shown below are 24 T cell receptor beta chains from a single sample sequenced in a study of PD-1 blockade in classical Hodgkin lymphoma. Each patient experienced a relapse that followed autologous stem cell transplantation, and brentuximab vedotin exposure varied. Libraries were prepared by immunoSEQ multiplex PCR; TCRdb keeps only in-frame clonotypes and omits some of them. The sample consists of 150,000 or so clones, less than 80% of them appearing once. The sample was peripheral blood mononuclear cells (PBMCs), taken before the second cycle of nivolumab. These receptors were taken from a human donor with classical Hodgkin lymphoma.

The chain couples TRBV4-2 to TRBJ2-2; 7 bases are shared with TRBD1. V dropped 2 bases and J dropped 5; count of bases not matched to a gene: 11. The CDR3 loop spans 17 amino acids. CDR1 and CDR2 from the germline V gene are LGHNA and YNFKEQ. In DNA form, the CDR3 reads TGTGCCAGCAGCCAACAGAGGGGGCAGTTGGGAACCGGGGAGCTGTTTTTT. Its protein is CASSQQRGQLGTGELFF.

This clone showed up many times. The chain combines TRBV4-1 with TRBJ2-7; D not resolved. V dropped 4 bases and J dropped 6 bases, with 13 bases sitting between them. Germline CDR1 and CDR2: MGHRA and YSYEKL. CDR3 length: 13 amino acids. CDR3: CASSPRLAPEQYF. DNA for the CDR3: TGCGCCAGCAGCCCTCGGTTGGCCCCCGAGCAGTACTTC.

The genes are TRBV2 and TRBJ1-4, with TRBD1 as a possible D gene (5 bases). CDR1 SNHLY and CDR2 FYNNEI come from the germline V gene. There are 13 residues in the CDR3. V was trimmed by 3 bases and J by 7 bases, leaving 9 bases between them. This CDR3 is CASSEVRGEKLFF. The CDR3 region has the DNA TGTGCCAGCAGTGAGGTGAGGGGTGAAAAACTGTTTTTT. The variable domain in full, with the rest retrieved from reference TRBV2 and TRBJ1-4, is EPEVTQTPSHQVTQMGQEVILRCVPISNHLYFYWYRQILGQKVEFLVSFYNNEISEKSEIFDDQFSVERPDGSNFTLKIRSTKLEDSAMYFCASSEVRGEKLFFGSGTQLSVL.

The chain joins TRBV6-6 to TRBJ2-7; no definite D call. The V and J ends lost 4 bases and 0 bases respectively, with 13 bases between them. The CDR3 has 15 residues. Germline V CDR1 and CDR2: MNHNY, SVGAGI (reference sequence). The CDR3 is CASSSLGTGSYEQYF. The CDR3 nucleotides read TGTGCCAGCAGTTCATTGGGAACTGGCTCCTACGAGCAGTACTTC.

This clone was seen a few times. Here the CDR3 DNA reads TGTGCCAGCAGGGCAGGCGAGACCTATGGCTACACCTTC. As protein: CASRAGETYGYTF. The rearrangement uses TRBV6-5 and TRBJ1-2; no definite D call. Per the germline V gene, CDR1 is MNHEY and CDR2 is SVGAGI. The CDR3 is 13 residues long. Trimming removed 6 bases at V and 4 bases at J, with 12 bases between.

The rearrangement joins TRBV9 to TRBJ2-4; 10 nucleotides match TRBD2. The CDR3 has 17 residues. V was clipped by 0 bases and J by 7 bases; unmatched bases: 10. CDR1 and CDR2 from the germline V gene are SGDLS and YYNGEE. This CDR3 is CASSVEPRGLANNIQYF. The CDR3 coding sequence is TGTGCCAGCAGCGTAGAACCCAGGGGACTAGCGAATAACATTCAGTACTTC.

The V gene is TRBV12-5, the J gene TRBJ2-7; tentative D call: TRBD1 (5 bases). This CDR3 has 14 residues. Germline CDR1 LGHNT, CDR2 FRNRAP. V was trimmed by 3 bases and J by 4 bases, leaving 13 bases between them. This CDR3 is CASGFTGPPYEQYF. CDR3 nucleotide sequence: TGTGCTAGTGGTTTTACAGGTCCCCCTTACGAGCAGTACTTC.

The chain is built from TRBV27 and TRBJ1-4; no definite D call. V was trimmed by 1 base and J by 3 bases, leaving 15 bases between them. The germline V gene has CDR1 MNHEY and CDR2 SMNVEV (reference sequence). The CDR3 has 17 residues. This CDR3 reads CASSLYPFLTPNEKLFF. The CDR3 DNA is TGTGCCAGCAGTTTATACCCGTTCCTTACGCCTAATGAAAAACTGTTTTTT.

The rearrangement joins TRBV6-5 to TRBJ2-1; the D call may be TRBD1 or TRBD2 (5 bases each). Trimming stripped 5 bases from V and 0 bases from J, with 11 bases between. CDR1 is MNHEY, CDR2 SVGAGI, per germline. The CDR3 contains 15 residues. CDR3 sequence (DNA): TGTGCCAGCAGTCGGGACCGGAGCTCCTACAATGAGCAGTTCTTC. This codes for CASSRDRSSYNEQFF.

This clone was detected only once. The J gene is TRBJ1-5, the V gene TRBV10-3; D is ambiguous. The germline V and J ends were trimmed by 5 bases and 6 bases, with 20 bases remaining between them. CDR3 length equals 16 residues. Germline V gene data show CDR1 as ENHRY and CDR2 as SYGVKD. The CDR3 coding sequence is TGTGCCATCAGTAGTGGGGTGTGGGGTCATGGTCAGCCCCAGCATTTT. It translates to CAISSGVWGHGQPQHF.

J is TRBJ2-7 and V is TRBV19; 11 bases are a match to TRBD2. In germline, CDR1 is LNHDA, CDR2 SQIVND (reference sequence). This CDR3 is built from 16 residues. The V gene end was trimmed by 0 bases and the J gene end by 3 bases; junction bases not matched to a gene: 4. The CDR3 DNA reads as TGTGCCAGTAGTATAGATACTAGCGGGGGCCTCTACGAGCAGTACTTC. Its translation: CASSIDTSGGLYEQYF.

In DNA form, the CDR3 reads TGTGCCATCAGTGACAGGCAGAGGCAAGAGACCCAGTACTTC. This gives the protein CAISDRQRQETQYF. The chain couples TRBV10-3 to TRBJ2-5; D unresolved. This CDR3 has 14 residues. The germline CDR1 and CDR2 sequences are ENHRY and SYGVKD. V was pared by 3 bases and J by 2 bases, with 10 bases between.

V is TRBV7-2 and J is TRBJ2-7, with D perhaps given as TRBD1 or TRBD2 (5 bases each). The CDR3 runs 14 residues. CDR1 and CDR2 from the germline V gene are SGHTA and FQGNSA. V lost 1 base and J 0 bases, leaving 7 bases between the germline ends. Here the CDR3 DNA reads TGTGCCAGCAGCTTAGACGGGACCTCCTACGAGCAGTACTTC. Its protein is CASSLDGTSYEQYF.

The CDR3 region is CASSPSFLSTDTQYF. CDR3 in DNA: TGTGCCAGCTCACCTTCATTTCTTAGCACAGATACGCAGTATTTT. The rearrangement uses TRBV18 and TRBJ2-3; D call uncertain. From germline, CDR1 is KGHSH and CDR2 LQKENI. The CDR3 is 15 amino acids. V gave up 3 bases and J gave up 0 bases, with 10 bases separating them.

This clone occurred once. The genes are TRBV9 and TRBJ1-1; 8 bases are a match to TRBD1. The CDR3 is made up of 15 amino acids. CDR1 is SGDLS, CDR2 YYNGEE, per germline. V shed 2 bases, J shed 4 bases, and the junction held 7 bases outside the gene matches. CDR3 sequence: CASSVGEQGGTEAFF. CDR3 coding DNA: TGTGCCAGCAGCGTGGGGGAACAGGGGGGCACTGAAGCTTTCTTT. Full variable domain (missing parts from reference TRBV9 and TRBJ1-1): DSGVTQTPKHLITATGQRVTLRCSPRSGDLSVYWYQQSLDQGLQFLIQYYNGEERAKGNILERFSAQQFPDLHSELNLSSLELGDSALYFCASSVGEQGGTEAFFGQGTRLTVV.

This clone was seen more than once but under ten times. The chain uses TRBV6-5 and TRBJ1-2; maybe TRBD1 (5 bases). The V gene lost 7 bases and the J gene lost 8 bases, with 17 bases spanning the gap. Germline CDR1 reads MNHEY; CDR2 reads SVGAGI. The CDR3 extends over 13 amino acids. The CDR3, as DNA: TGTGCCAGCATTCTGGGCCAGGGCTGGGGCTACACCTTC. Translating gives CASILGQGWGYTF.

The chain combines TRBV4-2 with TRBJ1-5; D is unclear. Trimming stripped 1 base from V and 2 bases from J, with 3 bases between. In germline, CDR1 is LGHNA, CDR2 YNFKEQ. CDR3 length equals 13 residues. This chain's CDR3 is CASSQGGNQPQHF. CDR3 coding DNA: TGTGCCAGCAGCCAAGGGGGCAATCAGCCCCAGCATTTT.

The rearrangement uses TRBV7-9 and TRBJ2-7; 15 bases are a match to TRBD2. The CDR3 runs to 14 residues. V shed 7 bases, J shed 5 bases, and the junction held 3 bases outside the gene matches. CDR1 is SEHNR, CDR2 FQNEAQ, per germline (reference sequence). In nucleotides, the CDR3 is TGTGCCAGCATCGGACTAGCGGGAGGGAACGAGCAGTACTTC. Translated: CASIGLAGGNEQYF.

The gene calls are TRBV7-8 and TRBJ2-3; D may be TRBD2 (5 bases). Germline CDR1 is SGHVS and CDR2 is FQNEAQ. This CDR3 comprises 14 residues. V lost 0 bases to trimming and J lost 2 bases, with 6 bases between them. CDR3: CASSLARATDTQYF. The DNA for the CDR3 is TGTGCCAGCAGCTTAGCGAGGGCCACAGATACGCAGTATTTT.

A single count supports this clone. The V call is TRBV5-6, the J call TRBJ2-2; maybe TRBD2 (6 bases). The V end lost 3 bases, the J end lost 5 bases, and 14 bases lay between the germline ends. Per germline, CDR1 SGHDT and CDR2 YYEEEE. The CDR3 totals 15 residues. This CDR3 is CASSWGVKQTGELFF. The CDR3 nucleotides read TGTGCCAGCAGCTGGGGGGTTAAGCAGACCGGGGAGCTGTTTTTT.

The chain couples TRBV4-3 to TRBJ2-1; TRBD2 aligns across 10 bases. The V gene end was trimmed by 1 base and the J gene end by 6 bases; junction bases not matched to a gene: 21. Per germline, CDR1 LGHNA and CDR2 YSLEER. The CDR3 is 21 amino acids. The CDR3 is CASSQGWTSGGLPRSTNEQFF. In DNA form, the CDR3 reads TGCGCCAGCAGCCAAGGGTGGACTAGCGGAGGCCTCCCGCGATCTACCAATGAGCAGTTCTTC.

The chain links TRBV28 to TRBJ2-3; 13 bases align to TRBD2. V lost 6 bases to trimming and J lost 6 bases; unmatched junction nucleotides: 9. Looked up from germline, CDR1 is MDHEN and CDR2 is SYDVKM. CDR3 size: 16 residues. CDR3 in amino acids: CASSLGLAGAGDTQYF. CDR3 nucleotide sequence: TGTGCCAGCAGCCTTGGACTAGCGGGAGCCGGGGATACGCAGTATTTT.

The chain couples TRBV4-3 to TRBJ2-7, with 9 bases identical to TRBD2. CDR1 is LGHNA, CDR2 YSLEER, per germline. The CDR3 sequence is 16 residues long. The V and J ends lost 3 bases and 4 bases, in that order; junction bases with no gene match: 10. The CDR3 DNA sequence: TGCGCCAGCAGCCACTCTCCTAGCGGGACTGGATACGAGCAGTACTTC. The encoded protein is CASSHSPSGTGYEQYF.

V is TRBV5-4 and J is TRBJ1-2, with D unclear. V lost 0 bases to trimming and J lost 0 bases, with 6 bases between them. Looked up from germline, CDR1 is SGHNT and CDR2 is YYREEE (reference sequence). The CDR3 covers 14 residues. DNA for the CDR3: TGTGCCAGCAGCTTGGCTCTACCTAACTATGGCTACACCTTC. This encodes CASSLALPNYGYTF.